This T cell receptor beta chain was found in a study of cytomegalovirus exposure and HLA in healthy donors. Findings and caveats of the study: Among the most significant clusters, several appeared linked to common viral pathogens in a later analysis.

It was with 60 Vbeta and 13 Jbeta primers that the PCR ran. Assay used: immunoSEQ multiplex PCR; TCRdb lists only in-frame clones, some missing. The listing records about 46,000 clones. Comments on this clone: The antigen remains undetermined.

Germline CDR1 is SGHRS and CDR2 is YFSETQ. V was pared by 4 bases and J by 8 bases, with 5 bases of the junction left unmatched. There are 14 residues in the CDR3. Specimen: PBMCs. The genes are TRBV5-1 and TRBJ2-4, with 11 bases that match TRBD1. The clonotype was recovered from a middle-aged woman in good health and CMV-seronegative. Here the CDR3 reads CASSPDRGQDIQYF. CDR3 DNA: TGCGCCAGCAGCCCGGACAGGGGGCAGGACATTCAGTACTTC.